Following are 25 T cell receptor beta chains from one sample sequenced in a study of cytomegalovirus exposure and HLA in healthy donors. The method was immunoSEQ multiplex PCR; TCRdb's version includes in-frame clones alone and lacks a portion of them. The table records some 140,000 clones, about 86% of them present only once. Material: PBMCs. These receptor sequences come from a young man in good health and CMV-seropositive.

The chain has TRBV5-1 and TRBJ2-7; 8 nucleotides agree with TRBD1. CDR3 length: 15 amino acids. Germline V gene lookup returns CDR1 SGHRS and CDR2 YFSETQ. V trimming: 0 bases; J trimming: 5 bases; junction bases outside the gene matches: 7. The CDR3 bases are TGCGCCAGCAGCTTGGTAACGCAGGGGGCGCACGAGCAGTACTTC. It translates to CASSLVTQGAHEQYF.

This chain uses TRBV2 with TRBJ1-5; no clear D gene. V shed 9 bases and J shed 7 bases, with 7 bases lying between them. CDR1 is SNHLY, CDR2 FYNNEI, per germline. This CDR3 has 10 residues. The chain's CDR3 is CASGHQPQHF. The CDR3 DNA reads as TGTGCCAGTGGGCACCAGCCCCAGCATTTT.

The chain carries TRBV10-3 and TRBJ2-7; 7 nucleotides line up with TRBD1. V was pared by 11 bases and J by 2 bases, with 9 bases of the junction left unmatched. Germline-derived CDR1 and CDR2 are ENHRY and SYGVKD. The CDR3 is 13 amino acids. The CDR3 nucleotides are TGTGCCTCTCAGGCCGGACAGGCCTACGAGCAGTACTTC. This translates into CASQAGQAYEQYF.

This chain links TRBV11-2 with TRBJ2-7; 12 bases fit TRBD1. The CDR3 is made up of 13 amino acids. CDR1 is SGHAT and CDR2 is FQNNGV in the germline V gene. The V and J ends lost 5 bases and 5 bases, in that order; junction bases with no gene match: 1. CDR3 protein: CASSRDRGHEQYF. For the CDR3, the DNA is TGTGCCAGCAGCCGGGACAGGGGGCACGAGCAGTACTTC.

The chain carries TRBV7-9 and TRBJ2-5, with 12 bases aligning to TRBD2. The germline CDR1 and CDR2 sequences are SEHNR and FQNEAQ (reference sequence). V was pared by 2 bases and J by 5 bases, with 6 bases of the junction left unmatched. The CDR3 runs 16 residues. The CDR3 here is CASSLRLAGVGETQYF. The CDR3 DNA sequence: TGTGCCAGCAGCTTAAGACTAGCGGGAGTTGGGGAGACCCAGTACTTC.

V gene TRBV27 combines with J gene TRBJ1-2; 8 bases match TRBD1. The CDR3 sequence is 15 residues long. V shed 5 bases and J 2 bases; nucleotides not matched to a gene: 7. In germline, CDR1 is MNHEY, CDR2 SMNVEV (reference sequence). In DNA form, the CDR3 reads TGTGCCAGCAGTCTAGCGGGACAGGCCAACTATGGCTACACCTTC. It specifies CASSLAGQANYGYTF.

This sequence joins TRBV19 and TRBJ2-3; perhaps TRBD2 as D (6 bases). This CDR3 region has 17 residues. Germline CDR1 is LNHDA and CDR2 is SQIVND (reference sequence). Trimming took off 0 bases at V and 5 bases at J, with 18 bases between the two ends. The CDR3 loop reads CASSIDSGGVTGDTQYF. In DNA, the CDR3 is TGTGCCAGTAGTATAGATAGTGGAGGGGTTACGGGAGATACGCAGTATTTT.

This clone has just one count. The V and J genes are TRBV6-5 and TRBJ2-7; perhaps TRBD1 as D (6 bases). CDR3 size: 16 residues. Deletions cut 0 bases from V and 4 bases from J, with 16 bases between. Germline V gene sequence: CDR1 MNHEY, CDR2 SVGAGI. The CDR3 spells CASSYSARGQGYEQYF. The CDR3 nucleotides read TGTGCCAGCAGTTACTCGGCGAGGGGCCAGGGGTACGAGCAGTACTTC.

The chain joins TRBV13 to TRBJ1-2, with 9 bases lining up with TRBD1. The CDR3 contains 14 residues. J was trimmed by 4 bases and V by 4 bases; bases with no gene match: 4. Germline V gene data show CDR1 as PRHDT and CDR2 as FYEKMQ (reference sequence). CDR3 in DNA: TGTGCCAGCAGCTACGACAGGGGGTCCTATGGCTACACCTTC. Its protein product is CASSYDRGSYGYTF.

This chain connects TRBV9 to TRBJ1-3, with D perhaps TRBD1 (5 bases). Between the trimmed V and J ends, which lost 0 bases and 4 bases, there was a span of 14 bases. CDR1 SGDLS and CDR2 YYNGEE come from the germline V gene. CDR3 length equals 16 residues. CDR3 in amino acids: CASSVEAGDGGNTIYF. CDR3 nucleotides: TGTGCCAGCAGCGTAGAGGCGGGGGACGGCGGAAACACCATATATTTT.

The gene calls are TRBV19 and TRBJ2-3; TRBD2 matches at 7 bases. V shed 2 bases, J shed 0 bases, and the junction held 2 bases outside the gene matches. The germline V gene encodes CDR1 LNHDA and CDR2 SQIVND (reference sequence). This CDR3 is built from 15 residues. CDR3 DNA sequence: TGTGCCAGTAGTATACGAGCGGGGAGCACAGATACGCAGTATTTT. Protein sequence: CASSIRAGSTDTQYF.

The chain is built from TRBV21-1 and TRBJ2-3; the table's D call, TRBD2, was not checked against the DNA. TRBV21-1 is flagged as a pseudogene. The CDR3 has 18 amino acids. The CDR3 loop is CASSKEEGGGRSTDTQYF. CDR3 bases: TGTGCCAGCAGCAAAGAGGAAGGGGGCGGGAGGAGCACAGATACGCAGTATTTT.

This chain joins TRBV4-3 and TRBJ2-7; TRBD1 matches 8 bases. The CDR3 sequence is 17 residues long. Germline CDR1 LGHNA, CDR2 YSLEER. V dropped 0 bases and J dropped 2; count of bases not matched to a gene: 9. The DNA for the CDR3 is TGCGCCAGCAGCCAAGAGAGTCAGCCAGGGGGCACCTACGAGCAGTACTTC. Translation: CASSQESQPGGTYEQYF.

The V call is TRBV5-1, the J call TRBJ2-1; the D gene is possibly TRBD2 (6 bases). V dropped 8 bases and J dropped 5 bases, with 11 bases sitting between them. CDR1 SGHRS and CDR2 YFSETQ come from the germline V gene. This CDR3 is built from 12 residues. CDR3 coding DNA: TGCGCCAGTTCGACGGGAGACAATGAGCAGTTCTTC. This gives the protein CASSTGDNEQFF.

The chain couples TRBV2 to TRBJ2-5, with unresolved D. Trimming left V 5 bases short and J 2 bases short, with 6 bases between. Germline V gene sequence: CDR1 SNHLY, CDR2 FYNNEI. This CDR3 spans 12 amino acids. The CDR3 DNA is TGTGCCAGCAGTCCCATTCAAGAGACCCAGTACTTC. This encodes CASSPIQETQYF. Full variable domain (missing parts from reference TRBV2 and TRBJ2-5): EPEVTQTPSHQVTQMGQEVILRCVPISNHLYFYWYRQILGQKVEFLVSFYNNEISEKSEIFDDQFSVERPDGSNFTLKIRSTKLEDSAMYFCASSPIQETQYFGPGTRLLVL.

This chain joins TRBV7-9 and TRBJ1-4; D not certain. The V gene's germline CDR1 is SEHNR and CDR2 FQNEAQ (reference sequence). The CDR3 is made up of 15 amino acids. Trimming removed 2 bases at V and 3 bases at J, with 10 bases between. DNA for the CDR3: TGTGCCAGCAGCTTAATAGTTAATTCTAATGAAAAACTGTTTTTT. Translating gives CASSLIVNSNEKLFF.

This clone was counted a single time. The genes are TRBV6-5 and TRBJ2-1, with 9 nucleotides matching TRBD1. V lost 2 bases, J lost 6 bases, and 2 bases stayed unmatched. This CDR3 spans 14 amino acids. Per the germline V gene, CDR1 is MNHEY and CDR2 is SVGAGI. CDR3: CASSYGTGSNEQFF. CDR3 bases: TGTGCCAGCAGTTACGGGACAGGGTCCAATGAGCAGTTCTTC.

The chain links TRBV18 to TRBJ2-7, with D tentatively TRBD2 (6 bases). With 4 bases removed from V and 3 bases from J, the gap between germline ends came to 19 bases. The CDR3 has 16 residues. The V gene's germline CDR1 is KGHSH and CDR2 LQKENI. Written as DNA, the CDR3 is TGTGCCAGCTCACAACGCGGGGCCACCAGCATCTACGAGCAGTACTTC. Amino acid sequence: CASSQRGATSIYEQYF. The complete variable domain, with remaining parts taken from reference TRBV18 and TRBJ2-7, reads NAGVMQNPRHLVRRRGQEARLRCSPMKGHSHVYWYRQLPEEGLKFMVYLQKENIIDESGMPKERFSAEFPKEGPSILRIQQVVRGDSAAYFCASSQRGATSIYEQYFGPGTRLTVT.

The CDR3 DNA follows: TGTGCCAGCAGTTCCCGACAGGGGGCCGGGGAGCTGTTTTTT. Translation gives CASSSRQGAGELFF. The chain carries TRBV27 and TRBJ2-2; 9 positions match TRBD1. The germline V gene has CDR1 MNHEY and CDR2 SMNVEV (reference sequence). This CDR3 is 14 amino acids long. The V and J ends lost 4 bases and 6 bases, in that order; junction bases with no gene match: 3.

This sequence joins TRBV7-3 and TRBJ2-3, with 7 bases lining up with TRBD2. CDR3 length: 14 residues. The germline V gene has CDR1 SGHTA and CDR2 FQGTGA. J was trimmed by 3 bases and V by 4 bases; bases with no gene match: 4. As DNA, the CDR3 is TGTGCCAGCAGCTCCCAGGGAGGGACAGATACGCAGTATTTT. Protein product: CASSSQGGTDTQYF.

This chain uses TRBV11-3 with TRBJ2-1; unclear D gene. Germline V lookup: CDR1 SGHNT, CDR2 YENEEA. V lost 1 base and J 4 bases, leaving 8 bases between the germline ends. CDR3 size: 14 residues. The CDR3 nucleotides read TGTGCCAGCAGCTTAGGGGCCTCATACAATGAGCAGTTCTTC. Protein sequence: CASSLGASYNEQFF. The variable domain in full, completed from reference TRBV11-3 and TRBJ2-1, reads EAGVVQSPRYKIIEKKQPVAFWCNPISGHNTLYWYLQNLGQGPELLIRYENEEAVDDSQLPKDRFSAERLKGVDSTLKIQPAELGDSAVYLCASSLGASYNEQFFGPGTRLTVL.

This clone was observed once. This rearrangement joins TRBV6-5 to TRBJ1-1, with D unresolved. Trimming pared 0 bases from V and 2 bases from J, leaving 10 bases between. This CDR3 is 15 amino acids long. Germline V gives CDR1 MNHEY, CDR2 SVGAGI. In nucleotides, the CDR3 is TGTGCCAGCAGTTACTCGAACAGACCCAACACTGAAGCTTTCTTT. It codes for CASSYSNRPNTEAFF.

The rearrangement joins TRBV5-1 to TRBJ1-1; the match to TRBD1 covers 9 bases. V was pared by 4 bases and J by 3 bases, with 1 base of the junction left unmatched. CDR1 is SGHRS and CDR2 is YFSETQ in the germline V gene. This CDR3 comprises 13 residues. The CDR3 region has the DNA TGCGCCAGCAGCCGGGACAGGGACACTGAAGCTTTCTTT. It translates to CASSRDRDTEAFF.

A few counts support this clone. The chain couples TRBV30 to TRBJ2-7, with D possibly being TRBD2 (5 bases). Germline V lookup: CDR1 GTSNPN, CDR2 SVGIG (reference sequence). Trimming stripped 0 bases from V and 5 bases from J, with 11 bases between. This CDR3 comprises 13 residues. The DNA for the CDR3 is TGTGCCTGGAGTGTTCACGGGGTCCACGAGCAGTACTTC. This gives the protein CAWSVHGVHEQYF. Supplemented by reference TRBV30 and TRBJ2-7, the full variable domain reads SQTIHQWPATLVQPVGSPLSLECTVEGTSNPNLYWYRQAAGRGLQLLFYSVGIGQISSEVPQNLSASRPQDRQFILSSKKLLLSDSGFYLCAWSVHGVHEQYFGPGTRLTVT.

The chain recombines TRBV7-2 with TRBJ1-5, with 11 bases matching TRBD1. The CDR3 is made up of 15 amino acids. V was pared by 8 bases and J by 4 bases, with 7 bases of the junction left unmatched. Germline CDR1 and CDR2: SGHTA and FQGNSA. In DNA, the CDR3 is TGTGCCAGCTCTCCCGGGACAGGGGGTAATCAGCCCCAGCATTTT. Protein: CASSPGTGGNQPQHF.